The clone carrying this TCR beta chain was observed a handful of times. Its antigen is undetermined. The data stem from a study of shared clonotypes between healthy human individuals. About the research overall: There were three CD4 naive, three CD4 memory, two CD8 naive and one CD8 memory plates per donor. Study-wide results and limits: Non-shared clonotypes had lower generation probabilities than clonotypes shared by all four sorted-subset donors. A generally larger estimated richness was seen in naive subsets than in memory subsets.

Donors had no recently reported acute infections or vaccinations and were HIV-negative. Sequencing used immunoSEQ multiplex PCR; TCRdb keeps in-frame clones, though not all of them. This table holds millions of clones, around nine tenths found once. The receptor comes from a man younger than 30 in good health. The source material was naive CD4+ T cells sorted from blood. This sample's subset: CD45RA+ positively selected.

CDR3 protein: CASSFPTGDTEAFF. CDR3 coding DNA: TGTGCCAGCAGCTTTCCCACTGGGGACACTGAAGCTTTCTTT. The V gene is TRBV5-4, the J gene TRBJ1-1; D remains unclear. This CDR3 comprises 14 residues. Germline lookup yields CDR1 SGHNT and CDR2 YYREEE (reference sequence). Trimming left V 2 bases short and J 3 bases short, with 11 bases between.